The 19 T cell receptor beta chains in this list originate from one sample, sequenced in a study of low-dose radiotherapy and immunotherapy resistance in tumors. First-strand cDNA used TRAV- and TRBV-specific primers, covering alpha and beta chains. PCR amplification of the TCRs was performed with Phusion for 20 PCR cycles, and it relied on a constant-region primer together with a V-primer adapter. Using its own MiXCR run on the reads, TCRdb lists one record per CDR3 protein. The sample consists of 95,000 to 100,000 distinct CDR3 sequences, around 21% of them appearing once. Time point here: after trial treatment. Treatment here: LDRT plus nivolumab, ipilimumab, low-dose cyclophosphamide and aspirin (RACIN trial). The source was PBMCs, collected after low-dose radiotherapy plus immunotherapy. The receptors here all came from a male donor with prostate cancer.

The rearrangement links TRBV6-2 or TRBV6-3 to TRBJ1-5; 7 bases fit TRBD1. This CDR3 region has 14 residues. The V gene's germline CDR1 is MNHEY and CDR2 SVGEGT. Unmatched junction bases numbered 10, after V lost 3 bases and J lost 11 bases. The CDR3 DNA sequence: TGTGCCAGCAGTTATGGGCAGGGGGGTGGGACCCAGCATTTT. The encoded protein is CASSYGQGGGTQHF.

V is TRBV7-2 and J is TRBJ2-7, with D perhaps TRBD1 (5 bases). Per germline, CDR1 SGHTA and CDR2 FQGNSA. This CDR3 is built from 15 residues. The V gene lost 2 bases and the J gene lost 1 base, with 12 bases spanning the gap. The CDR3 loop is CASSLRSGSSYEQYF. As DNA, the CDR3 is TGTGCCAGCAGCTTACGGTCAGGGTCTTCCTACGAGCAGTACTTC. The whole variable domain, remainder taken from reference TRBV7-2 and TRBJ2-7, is GAGVSQSPSNKVTEKGKDVELRCDPISGHTALYWYRQSLGQGLEFLIYFQGNSAPDKSGLPSDRFSAERTGGSVSTLTIQRTQQEDSAVYLCASSLRSGSSYEQYFGPGTRLTVT.

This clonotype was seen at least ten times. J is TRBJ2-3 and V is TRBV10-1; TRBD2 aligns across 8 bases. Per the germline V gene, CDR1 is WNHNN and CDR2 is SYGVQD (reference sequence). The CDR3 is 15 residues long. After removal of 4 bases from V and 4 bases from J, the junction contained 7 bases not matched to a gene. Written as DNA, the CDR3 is TGCGCCAGCAGTGTGAGGGCGGGGGGCGCAGATACGCAGTATTTT. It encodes CASSVRAGGADTQYF.

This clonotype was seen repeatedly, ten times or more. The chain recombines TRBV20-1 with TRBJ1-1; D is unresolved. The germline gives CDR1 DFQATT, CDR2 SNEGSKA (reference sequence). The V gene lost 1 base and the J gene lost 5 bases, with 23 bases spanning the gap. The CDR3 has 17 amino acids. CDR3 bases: TGCAGTGCTAGAGGAGGAAACCTTTCACTGAGCGGTACTGAAGCTTTCTTT. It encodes CSARGGNLSLSGTEAFF.

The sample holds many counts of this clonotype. This CDR3 is CASGRLADLQETQYF. Here the CDR3 DNA reads TGTGCCAGCGGACGACTAGCGGATCTCCAAGAGACCCAGTACTTC. The chain is built from TRBV6-2 or TRBV6-3 and TRBJ2-5, with TRBD2 matching 9 bases. After removal of 8 bases from V and 1 base from J, the junction contained 8 bases not matched to a gene. This CDR3 spans 15 amino acids. Per the germline V gene, CDR1 is MNHEY and CDR2 is SVGEGT.

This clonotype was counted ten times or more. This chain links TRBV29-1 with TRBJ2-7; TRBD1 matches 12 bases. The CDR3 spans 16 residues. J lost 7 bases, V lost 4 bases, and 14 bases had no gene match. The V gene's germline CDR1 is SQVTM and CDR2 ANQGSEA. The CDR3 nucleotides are TGCAGCGTTGGCGGGATATTGGGACAGGGGGCTTGGGAGCAGTACTTC. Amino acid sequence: CSVGGILGQGAWEQYF.

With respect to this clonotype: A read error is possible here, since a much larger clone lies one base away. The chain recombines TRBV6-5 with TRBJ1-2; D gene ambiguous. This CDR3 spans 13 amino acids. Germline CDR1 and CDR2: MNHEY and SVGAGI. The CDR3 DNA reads TGTGTCAGCAGTCCCACACGCAACTATGGCTACACCTTC. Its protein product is CVSSPTRNYGYTF.

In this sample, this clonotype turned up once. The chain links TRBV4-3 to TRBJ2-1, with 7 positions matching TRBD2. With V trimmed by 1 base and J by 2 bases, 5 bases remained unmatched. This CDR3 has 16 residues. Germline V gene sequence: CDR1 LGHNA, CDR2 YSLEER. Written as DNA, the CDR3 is TGCGCCAGCAGCCAAGGAATGCGGGAGACCTACAATGAGCAGTTCTTC. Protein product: CASSQGMRETYNEQFF.

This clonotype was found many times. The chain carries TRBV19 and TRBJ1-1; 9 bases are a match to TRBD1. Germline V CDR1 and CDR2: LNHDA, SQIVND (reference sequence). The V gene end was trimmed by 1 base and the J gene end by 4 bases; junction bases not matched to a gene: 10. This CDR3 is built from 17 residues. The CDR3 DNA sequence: TGTGCCAGTAGTATAGTTAACTTCAGACAGGGGGGCACTGAAGCTTTCTTT. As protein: CASSIVNFRQGGTEAFF.

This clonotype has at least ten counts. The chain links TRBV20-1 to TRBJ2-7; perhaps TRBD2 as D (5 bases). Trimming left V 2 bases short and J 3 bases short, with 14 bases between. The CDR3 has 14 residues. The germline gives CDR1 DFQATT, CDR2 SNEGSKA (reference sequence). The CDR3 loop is CSARRADGYYEQYF. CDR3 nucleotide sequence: TGCAGTGCTAGAAGAGCGGATGGTTACTACGAGCAGTACTTC.

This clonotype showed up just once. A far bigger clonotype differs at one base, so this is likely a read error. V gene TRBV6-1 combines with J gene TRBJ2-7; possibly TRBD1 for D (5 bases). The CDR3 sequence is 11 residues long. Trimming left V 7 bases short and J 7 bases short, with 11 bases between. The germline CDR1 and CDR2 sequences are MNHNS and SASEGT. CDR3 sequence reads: CASNHRFEQYF. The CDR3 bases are TGTGCCAGCAACCACAGGTTTGAGCAGTACTTC.

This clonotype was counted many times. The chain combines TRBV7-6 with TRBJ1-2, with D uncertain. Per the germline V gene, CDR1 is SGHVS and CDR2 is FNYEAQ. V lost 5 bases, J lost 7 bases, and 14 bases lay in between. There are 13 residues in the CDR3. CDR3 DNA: TGTGCCAGCAGCCCCCAGGTAGCGGCTGGCTACACCTTC. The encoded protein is CASSPQVAAGYTF.

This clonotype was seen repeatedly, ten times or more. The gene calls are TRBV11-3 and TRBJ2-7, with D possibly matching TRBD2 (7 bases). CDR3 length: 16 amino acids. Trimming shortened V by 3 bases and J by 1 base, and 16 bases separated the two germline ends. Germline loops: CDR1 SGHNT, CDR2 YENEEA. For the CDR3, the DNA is TGTGCCAGCAGCTTGCCCGACAAGGGGGGGTCCTACGAGCAGTACTTC. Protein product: CASSLPDKGGSYEQYF.

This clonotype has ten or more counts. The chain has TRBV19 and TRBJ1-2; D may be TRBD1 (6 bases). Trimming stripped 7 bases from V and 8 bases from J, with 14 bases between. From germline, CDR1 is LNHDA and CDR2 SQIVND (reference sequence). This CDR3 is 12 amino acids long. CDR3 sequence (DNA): TGTGCCAGTACCGGACAGACTCGGGGCTACACCTTC. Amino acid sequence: CASTGQTRGYTF.

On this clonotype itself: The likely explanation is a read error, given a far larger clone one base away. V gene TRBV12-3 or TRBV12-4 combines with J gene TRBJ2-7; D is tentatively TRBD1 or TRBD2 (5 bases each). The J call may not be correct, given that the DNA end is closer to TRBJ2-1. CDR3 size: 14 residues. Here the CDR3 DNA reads TGTGCCAGCAGCCCCGGGACCGTCAACAATGAGCAGTTCTTC. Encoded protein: CASSPGTVNNEQFF.

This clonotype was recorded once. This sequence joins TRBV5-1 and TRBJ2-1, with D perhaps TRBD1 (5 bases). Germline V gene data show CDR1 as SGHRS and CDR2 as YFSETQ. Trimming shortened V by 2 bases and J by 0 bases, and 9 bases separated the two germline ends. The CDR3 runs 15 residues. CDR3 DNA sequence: TGCGCCAGCAGCTTATCGCAGGGCTCCTACAATGAGCAGTTCTTC. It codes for CASSLSQGSYNEQFF.

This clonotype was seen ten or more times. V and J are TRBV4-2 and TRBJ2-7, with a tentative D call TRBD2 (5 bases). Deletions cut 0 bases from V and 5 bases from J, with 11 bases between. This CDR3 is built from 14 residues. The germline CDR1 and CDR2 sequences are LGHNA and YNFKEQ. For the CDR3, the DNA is TGTGCCAGCAGCCAAGATTCGACTAACGACGAGCAGTACTTC. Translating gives CASSQDSTNDEQYF.

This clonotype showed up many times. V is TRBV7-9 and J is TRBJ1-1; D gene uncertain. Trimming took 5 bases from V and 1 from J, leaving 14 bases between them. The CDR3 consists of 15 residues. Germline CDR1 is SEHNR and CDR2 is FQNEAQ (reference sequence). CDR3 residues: CASSPHHEENTEAFF. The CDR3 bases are TGTGCCAGCAGCCCACATCATGAGGAGAACACTGAAGCTTTCTTT.

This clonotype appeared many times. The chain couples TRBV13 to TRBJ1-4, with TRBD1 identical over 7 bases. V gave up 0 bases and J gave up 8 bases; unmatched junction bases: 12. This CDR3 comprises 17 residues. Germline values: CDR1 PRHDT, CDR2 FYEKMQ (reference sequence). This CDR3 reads CASSLGTDGQAMEKLFF. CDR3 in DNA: TGTGCCAGCAGCTTAGGGACGGACGGACAGGCGATGGAAAAACTGTTTTTT.